This T cell receptor (beta chain) derives from a study of tumor-infiltrating lymphocytes in oesophageal squamous cell carcinoma (dated by TCRdb to about 2016). Library generation was performed with PCR. For sequencing, an Illumina HiSeq 2000 was employed. The public reads were quality trimmed at Q25 with fastp and then assembled into clones with MiXCR by TCRdb, keeping productive beta chains. Duplicate CDR3 protein sequences are folded into a single record with the most common DNA and genes. The sample includes over 9,500 distinct CDR3 sequences, with approximately 50% observed a single time. 11% to 15% of the sample rests with the top ten. Details on this clonotype: The specificity of this receptor is unknown. At one end, the junction sequence differs from germline, possibly due to a read error.

The source of this sequence is a male donor with esophageal squamous cell carcinoma. The sequenced sample was normal esophageal tissue next to the tumor.

The DNA sequence is as follows: TGTGCCAGCAGCTTGGAGACATCGGGCACTGAAGCTTTCTTC. Its translation reads: CASSLETSGTEAFF. The chain employs TRBV5-3 and TRBJ2-4; the D gene is unclear. TRBV5-3 is an ORF for which the function is uncertain. The CDR3 runs 14 residues from the cysteine to the phenylalanine. Of the read, only the CDR3 DNA is kept; its 42 bases are in frame from base 1.